The source of this TCR beta chain is a study of CD8+CD57+ T cells in acquired aplastic anemia. Study-wide background: Sorted CD4+ and CD8+ cells gave an average of approximately 3.1 ug of DNA.

Germline V lookup: CDR1 SEHNR, CDR2 FQNEAQ (reference sequence). The CDR3 consists of 14 residues. Note on this clonotype: The junction differs from germline at one of its ends, possibly a read error.

TCR beta VDJ and CDR3 profiles were obtained from a genomic DNA template. One entry per CDR3 protein, called by TCRdb with MiXCR from the reads. There are 190,000 or so distinct CDR3 sequences in the sample; roughly 55% occur only once, and 29% lies in the top ten. Sequenced material: sorted CD4+, CD8+, or CD8+CD57+ T cells (not recorded which) from PBMCs. The receptor comes from a human donor in good health. This rearrangement joins TRBV7-9 to TRBJ1-5; 12 bases line up with TRBD1. In DNA form, the CDR3 reads TGTGCCAGCAGCTCGGGACAGGGGGCGCAGCCCCGGCATTTT. This encodes CASSSGQGAQPRHF.